The clone carrying this T cell receptor (beta chain) appeared a few times. What it binds is unknown. The treatment here: roughly ten-day PBMC culture with coronavirus spike peptide pools or control peptides (ViraFEST assay). An Oncomine TCR Beta short-read assay was used to sequence the DNA from cultured CD4+ T cells. In TCRdb, the PCR reads were re-called with MiXCR into one record per CDR3 protein. The profile covers approximately 10,000 distinct CDR3 sequences, with roughly 58% appearing a single time and roughly 9.1% taken by the ten largest. The data originate from a study of vaccination and CD4 T cells after COVID-19. Background on the study: Nasal swab PCR had detected SARS-CoV-2 in convalescent patients, fewer than 10 mild and one severe.

The sequenced sample consisted of CD4+ T cells from blood, cultured in vitro. This clonotype originated in a human donor who had recovered from COVID-19.

The DNA for the CDR3 is TGTGCCAGCAGCTTAGAAGCGTTGAGACAGTTGAATAATTCACCCCTCCACTTT. Its translation is CASSLEALRQLNNSPLHF. The chain employs TRBV7-2 and TRBJ1-6, with D possibly TRBD1 on 5 matching bases. V gave up 1 base and J gave up 5 bases, with 18 bases separating them. The V gene's germline CDR1 is SGHTA and CDR2 FQGNSA. The CDR3 is made up of 18 amino acids.